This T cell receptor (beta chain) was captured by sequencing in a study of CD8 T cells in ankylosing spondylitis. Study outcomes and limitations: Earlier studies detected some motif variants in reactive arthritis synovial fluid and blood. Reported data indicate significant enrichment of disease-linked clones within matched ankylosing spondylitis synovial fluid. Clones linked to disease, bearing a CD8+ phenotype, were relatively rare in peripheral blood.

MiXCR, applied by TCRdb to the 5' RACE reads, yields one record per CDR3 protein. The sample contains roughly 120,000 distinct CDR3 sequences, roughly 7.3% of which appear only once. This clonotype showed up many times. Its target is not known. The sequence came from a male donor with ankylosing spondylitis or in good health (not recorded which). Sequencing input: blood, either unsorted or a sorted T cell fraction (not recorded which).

CDR3 nucleotide sequence: TGCAGCGTTGAAGAGGCAGATACGCAGTATTTT. Its translation: CSVEEADTQYF. This sequence joins TRBV29-1 and TRBJ2-3; no definite D call. This CDR3 comprises 11 residues. The germline gives CDR1 SQVTM, CDR2 ANQGSEA. The germline V and J ends were trimmed by 0 bases and 4 bases, with 2 bases remaining between them.